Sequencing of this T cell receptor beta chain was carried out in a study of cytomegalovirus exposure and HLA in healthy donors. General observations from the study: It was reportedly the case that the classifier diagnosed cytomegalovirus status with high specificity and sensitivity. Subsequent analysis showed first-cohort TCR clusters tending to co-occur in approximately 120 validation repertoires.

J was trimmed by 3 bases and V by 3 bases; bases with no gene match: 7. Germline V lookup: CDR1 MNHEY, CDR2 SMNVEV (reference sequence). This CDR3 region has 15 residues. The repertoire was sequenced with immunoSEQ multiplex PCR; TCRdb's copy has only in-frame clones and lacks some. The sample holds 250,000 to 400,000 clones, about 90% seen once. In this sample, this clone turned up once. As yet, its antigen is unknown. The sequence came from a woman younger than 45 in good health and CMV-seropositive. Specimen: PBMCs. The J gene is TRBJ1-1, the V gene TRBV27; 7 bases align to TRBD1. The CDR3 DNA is TGTGCCAGCAGTTTCTTGGGACAGCAACACACTGAAGCTTTCTTT. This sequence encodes CASSFLGQQHTEAFF.